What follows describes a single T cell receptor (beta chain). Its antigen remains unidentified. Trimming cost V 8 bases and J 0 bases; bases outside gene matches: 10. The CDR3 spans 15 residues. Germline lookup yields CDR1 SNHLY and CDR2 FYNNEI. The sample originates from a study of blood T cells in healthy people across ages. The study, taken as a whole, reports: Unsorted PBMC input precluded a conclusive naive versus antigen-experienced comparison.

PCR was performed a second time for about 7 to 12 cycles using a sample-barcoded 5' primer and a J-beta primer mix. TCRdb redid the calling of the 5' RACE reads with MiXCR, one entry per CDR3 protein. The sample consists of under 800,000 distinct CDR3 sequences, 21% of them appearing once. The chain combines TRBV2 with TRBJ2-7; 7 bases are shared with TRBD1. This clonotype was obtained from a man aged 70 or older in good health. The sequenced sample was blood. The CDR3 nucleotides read TGTGCCAGCCAACCCCGACAGGGCCCCTCCTACGAGCAGTACTTC. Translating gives CASQPRQGPSYEQYF.